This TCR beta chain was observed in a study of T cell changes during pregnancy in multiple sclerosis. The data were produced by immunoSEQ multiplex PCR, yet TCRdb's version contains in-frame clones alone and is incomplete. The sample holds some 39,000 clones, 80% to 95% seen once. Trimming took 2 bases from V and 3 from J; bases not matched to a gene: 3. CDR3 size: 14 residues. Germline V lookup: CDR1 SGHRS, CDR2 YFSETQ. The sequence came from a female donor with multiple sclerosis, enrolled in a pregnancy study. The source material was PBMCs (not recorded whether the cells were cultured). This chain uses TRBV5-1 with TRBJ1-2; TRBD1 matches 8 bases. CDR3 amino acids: CASSFDRGDYGYTF. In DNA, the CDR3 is TGCGCCAGCAGCTTTGACAGGGGAGACTATGGCTACACCTTC.